The 2 T cell receptor beta chains below were found in one sample sequenced in a study of blood T cell repertoires in COVID-19. The repertoire was sequenced with immunoSEQ multiplex PCR; TCRdb's copy has only in-frame clones and lacks some. Altogether roughly 100,000 clones are present, around 84% being singletons, with the ten largest covering 2.5% to 3.5%. The sample comprised peripheral blood. The receptors derive from a man aged 45 to 65 with active or convalescent COVID-19.

The chain employs TRBV19 and TRBJ1-5; TRBD1 aligns across 7 bases. J gave up 4 bases and V 7 bases, and 13 bases lay outside the gene matches. Looked up from germline, CDR1 is LNHDA and CDR2 is SQIVND (reference sequence). The CDR3 is 16 residues long. CDR3: CASTYANLQGNQPQHF. DNA of the CDR3: TGTGCCAGTACTTACGCCAACTTACAGGGGAATCAGCCCCAGCATTTT.

The V and J genes are TRBV10-2 and TRBJ2-2, with TRBD1 as a possible D gene (5 bases). CDR3 length equals 14 residues. V was trimmed by 4 bases and J by 4 bases, leaving 10 bases between them. Per germline, CDR1 WSHSY and CDR2 SAAADI. The CDR3, as DNA: TGCGCCAGCAGTGCAGGGCCGGGCACCGGGGAGCTGTTTTTT. Encoded protein: CASSAGPGTGELFF.